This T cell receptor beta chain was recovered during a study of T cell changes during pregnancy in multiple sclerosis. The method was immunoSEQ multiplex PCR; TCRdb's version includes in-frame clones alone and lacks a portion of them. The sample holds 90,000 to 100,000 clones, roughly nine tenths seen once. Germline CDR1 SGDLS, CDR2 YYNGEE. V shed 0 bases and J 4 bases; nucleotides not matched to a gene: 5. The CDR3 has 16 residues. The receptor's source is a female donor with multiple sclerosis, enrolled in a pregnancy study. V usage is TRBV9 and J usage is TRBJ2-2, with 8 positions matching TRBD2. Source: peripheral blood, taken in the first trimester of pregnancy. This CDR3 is CASSVAGGSVTGELFF. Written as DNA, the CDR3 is TGTGCCAGCAGCGTAGCGGGGGGGTCGGTCACCGGGGAGCTGTTTTTT.